This T cell receptor (beta chain) was sequenced in a study of blood T cells in healthy people across ages. Broader study findings: The study found more naive CD4+ cells and higher diversity in long-lived than aged donors. Diversity was estimated from one million T cells, and these estimates were considered underestimates. Roughly linearly, TCR beta diversity per million T cells fell as age increased.

This clonotype occurred a few times. Antigen: not known. Per germline, CDR1 LGHDT and CDR2 YNNKEL (reference sequence). The CDR3 is 18 residues long. The V gene lost 7 bases and the J gene lost 5 bases, with 30 bases spanning the gap. The extraction recovered at least 5 micrograms of total RNA per sample. A second PCR, run for about 6 to 12 cycles, used a sample-barcoded 5' primer plus a J-beta primer mix. Using its own MiXCR run on the 5' RACE reads, TCRdb lists one record per CDR3 protein. The sample consists of over 1,200,000 distinct CDR3 sequences, approximately 59% of them appearing once. This receptor was taken from a man between 18 and 35 years old in good health. Sequencing input: blood. The genes are TRBV3-1 and TRBJ2-7; D unresolved. The CDR3 DNA sequence: TGTGCCAGCACCCCACACATTCCCCGTGCGCAGGCCTTCAACGAGCAGTACTTC. Protein: CASTPHIPRAQAFNEQYF.